This entry describes one T cell receptor (beta chain). The CDR3 contains 17 residues. Germline loops: CDR1 MGHRA, CDR2 YSYEKL. The V segment lost 2 bases and the J segment 3 bases; nucleotides outside the gene matches: 9. The repertoire was sequenced with immunoSEQ multiplex PCR; TCRdb's copy has only in-frame clones and lacks some. The sample lists some 45,000 clones, about 91% occurring once. This entry belongs to a study of graft-versus-host responses after intestinal transplantation. The chain carries TRBV4-1 and TRBJ2-1; TRBD2 matches 8 bases. The source was PBMCs, collected 524 days after transplant. The TCR originated in a human patient who received an intestinal transplant, so some T cells may come from the graft donor. In DNA form, the CDR3 reads TGCGCCAGCAGCCAAACGCAAGCGGGAGTCTTCTACAATGAGCAGTTCTTC. Translating it yields CASSQTQAGVFYNEQFF.